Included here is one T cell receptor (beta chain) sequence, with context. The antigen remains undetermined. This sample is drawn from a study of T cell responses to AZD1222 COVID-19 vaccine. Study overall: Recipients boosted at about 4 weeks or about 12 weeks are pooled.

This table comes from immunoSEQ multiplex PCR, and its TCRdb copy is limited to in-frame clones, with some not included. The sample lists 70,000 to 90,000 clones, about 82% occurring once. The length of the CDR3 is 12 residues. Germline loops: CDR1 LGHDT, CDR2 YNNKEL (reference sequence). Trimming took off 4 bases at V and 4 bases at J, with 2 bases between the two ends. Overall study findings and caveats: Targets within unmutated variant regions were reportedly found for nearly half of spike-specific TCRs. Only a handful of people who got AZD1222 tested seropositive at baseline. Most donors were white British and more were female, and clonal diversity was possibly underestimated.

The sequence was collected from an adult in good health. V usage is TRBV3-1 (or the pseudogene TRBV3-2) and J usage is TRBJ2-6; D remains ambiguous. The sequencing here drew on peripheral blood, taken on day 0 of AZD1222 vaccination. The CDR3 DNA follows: TGTGCCAGCAGCCTGGGGGCCAACGTCCTGACTTTC. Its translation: CASSLGANVLTF.